The clone carrying this T cell receptor beta chain occurred once. Its specificity is not known. This specimen comes from a study of cytomegalovirus exposure and HLA in healthy donors. Findings and caveats of the study: Generally TCR sequences proved uncommon, though certain public TCRs appeared in numerous donors. Associated with cytomegalovirus, according to the listing, were about 160 TCR beta chains.

There are 15 residues in the CDR3. V lost 6 bases and J lost 3; bases outside the gene matches: 8. The germline CDR1 and CDR2 sequences are SGHAT and FQNNGV. Measured with immunoSEQ multiplex PCR; TCRdb has only the in-frame clones, and not every one. This table holds about 250,000 clones, more than 85% found once. This chain links TRBV11-2 with TRBJ2-7, with 10 bases identical to TRBD1. Sequencing was carried out using PBMCs. This clonotype originated in a man in his late teens or twenties in good health and CMV-seropositive. For the CDR3, the DNA is TGTGCCAGCAGTCAGGACAGGGGGGTTCTCTACGAGCAGTACTTC. Protein sequence: CASSQDRGVLYEQYF.